Given below is one T cell receptor (beta chain) in context. Antigen unknown. TCRdb keeps only in-frame clones here, not all; method: immunoSEQ multiplex PCR. The sample consists of 50,000 or so clones, around 91% of them appearing once. These data come from a study of PD-1 blockade in classical Hodgkin lymphoma. General study findings and limits: Newly diagnosed patients were said to have less baseline TCR diversity than healthy donors did. A significant rise in TCR diversity by C4D1 was seen for CD4+ but not CD8+ cells. Exclusion covered patients beginning nivolumab under 1 year post-ASCT.

The germline V gene has CDR1 SGHRS and CDR2 YFSETQ. This CDR3 has 16 residues. Deletions cut 0 bases from V and 0 bases from J, with 7 bases between. Regarding time point: cycle 4 day 1 (C4D1), after six to seven weeks of nivolumab. There was relapse after autologous stem cell transplantation in every patient, and there was variation in brentuximab vedotin exposure. The starting material was peripheral blood mononuclear cells (PBMCs), obtained before the fourth cycle of nivolumab. The V call is TRBV5-1, the J call TRBJ2-6; D is unclear. This sequence originates from a human donor with classical Hodgkin lymphoma. This CDR3 reads CASSLGHSSGANVLTF. CDR3 bases: TGCGCCAGCAGCTTGGGACACAGCTCTGGGGCCAACGTCCTGACTTTC.